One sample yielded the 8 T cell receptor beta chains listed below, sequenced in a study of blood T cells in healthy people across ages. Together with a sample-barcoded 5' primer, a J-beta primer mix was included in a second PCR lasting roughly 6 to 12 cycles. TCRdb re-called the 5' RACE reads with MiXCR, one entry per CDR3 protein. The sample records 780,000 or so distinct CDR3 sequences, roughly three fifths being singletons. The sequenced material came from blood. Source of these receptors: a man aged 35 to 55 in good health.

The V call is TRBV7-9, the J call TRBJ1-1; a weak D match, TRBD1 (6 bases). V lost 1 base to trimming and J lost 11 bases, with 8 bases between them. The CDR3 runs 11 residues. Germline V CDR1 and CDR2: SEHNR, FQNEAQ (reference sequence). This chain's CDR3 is CASSLDRAAFF. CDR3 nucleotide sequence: TGTGCCAGCAGCTTAGACAGGGCGGCTTTCTTT.

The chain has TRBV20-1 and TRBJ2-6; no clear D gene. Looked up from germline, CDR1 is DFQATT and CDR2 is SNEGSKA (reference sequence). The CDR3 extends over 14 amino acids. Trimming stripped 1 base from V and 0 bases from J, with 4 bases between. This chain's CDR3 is CSARGLSGANVLTF. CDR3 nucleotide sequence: TGCAGTGCTAGAGGCCTCTCTGGGGCCAACGTCCTGACTTTC.

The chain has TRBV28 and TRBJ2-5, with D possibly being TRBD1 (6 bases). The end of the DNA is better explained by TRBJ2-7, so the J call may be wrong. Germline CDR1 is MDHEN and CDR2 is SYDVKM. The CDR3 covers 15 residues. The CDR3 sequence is CASSTDSQGGYEQYF. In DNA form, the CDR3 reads TGTGCCAGCAGCACGGACAGCCAAGGAGGATACGAGCAGTACTTC.

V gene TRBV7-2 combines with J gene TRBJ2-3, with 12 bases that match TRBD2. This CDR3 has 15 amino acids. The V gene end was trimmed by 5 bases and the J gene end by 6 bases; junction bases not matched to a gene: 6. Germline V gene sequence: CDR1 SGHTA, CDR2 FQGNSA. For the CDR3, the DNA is TGTGCCAGCAGCACTAGCGGGGGGAAAGGCGATACGCAGTATTTT. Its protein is CASSTSGGKGDTQYF.

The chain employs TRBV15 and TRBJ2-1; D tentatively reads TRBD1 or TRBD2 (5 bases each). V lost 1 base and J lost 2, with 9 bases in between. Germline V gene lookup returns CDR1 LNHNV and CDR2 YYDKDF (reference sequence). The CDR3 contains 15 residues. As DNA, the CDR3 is TGTGCCACCAGCAGAGTCGGGGCTACCTACAATGAGCAGTTCTTC. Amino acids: CATSRVGATYNEQFF.

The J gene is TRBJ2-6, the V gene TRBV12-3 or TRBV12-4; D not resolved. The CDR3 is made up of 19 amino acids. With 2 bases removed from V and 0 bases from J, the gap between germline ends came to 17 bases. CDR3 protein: CASSLSLVWAASGANVLTF. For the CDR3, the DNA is TGTGCCAGCAGTTTAAGTTTAGTCTGGGCTGCCTCTGGGGCCAACGTCCTGACTTTC.

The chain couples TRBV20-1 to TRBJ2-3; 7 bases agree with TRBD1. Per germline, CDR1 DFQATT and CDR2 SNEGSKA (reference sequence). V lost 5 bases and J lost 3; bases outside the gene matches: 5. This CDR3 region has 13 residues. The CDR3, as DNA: TGCAGTGCTTCAGACAGGGAAACAGATACGCAGTATTTT. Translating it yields CSASDRETDTQYF.

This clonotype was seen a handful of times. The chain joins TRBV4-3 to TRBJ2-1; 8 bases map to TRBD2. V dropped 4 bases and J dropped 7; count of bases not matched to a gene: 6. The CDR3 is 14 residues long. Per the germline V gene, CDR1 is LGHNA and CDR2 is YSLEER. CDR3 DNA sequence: TGCGCCAGCAGCCCCCGACTAGCGAGGAATGAGCAGTTCTTC. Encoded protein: CASSPRLARNEQFF.